The source of this T cell receptor (beta chain) is a study of CD8 T cells in ankylosing spondylitis. Study-level findings and limits: Several of the motif variants were reported before in synovial fluid and blood from reactive arthritis. Apparently characteristic of ankylosing spondylitis blood was a TCR beta motif (eight highly homologous variants).

Germline V CDR1 and CDR2: LNHDA, SQIVND (reference sequence). Unmatched junction bases numbered 9, after V lost 1 base and J lost 9 bases. The CDR3 is made up of 15 amino acids. TCRdb re-analysed the 5' RACE reads in MiXCR, keeping a single row per CDR3 protein. Of about 500,000 distinct CDR3 sequences in the sample, approximately 11% were seen once. Worth noting for this clonotype: Its antigen is currently unknown.

This chain connects TRBV19 to TRBJ2-1, with 7 bases aligning to TRBD1. The specimen was blood, either unsorted or a sorted T cell fraction (not recorded which). The clonotype was recovered from a male donor with ankylosing spondylitis. The CDR3 DNA reads as TGTGCCAGTAGTATAGCACCATTTCAGGGGGTTGAGCAGTTCTTC. It is translated as CASSIAPFQGVEQFF.